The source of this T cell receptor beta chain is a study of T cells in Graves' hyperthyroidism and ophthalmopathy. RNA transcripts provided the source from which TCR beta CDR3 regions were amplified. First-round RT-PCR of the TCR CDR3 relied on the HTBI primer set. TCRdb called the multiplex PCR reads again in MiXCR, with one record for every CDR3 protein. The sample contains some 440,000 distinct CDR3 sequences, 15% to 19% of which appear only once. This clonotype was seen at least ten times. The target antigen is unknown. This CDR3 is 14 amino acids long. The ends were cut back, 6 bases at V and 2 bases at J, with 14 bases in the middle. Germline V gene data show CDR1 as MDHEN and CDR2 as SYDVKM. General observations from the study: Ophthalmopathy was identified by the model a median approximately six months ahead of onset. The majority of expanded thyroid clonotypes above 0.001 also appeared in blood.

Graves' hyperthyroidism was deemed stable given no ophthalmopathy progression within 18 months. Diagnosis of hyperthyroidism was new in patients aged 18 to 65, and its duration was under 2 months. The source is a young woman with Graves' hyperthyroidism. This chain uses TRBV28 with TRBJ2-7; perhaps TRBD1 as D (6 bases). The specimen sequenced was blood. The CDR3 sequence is CASSPGTQPYEQYF. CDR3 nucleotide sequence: TGTGCCAGCAGCCCCGGGACACAACCCTACGAGCAGTACTTC. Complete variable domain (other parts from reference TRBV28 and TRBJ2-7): DVKVTQSSRYLVKRTGEKVFLECVQDMDHENMFWYRQDPGLGLRLIYFSYDVKMKEKGDIPEGYSVSREKKERFSLILESASTNQTSMYLCASSPGTQPYEQYFGPGTRLTVT.